The entry that follows covers one TCR beta chain sequence. Its antigen is unknown. This specimen belongs to a study of PD-1 blockade in mismatch repair-deficient tumors. Study background: All were previously treated, progressing patients with eleven to twelve mismatch repair-deficient cancer types. Overall study results and limits: Rapid post-treatment expansion, then contraction, generally preceding radiologic response, marked tumor-resident clones.

The CDR3 sequence is 12 residues long. Trimming removed 3 bases from V and 2 bases from J, with 5 bases in between. The V gene's germline CDR1 is SGHRS and CDR2 YFSETQ. The assay was immunoSEQ multiplex PCR, and TCRdb's table has in-frame clones only and misses some. The sample holds some 120,000 clones, around three quarters seen once. Every patient had mismatch repair deficiency by PCR or immunohistochemistry. The TCR-sequenced patients were a few responders to pembrolizumab. The source of this sequence is an adult with mismatch repair-deficient cancer. The sequences come from peripheral blood, collected approximately 60 weeks after starting pembrolizumab. The chain employs TRBV5-1 and TRBJ2-5; D uncertain. CDR3 amino acids: CASSSPQETQYF. Written as DNA, the CDR3 is TGCGCCAGCAGCTCACCACAAGAGACCCAGTACTTC. Variable domain in full (rest from reference TRBV5-1 and TRBJ2-5): KAGVTQTPRYLIKTRGQQVTLSCSPISGHRSVSWYQQTPGQGLQFLFEYFSETQRNKGNFPGRFSGRQFSNSRSEMNVSTLELGDSALYLCASSSPQETQYFGPGTRLLVL.